This T cell receptor beta chain originates from a study of OX40 agonist ivuxolimab in advanced cancers. Germline CDR1 is SGHNT and CDR2 is YENEEA. The CDR3 is made up of 15 amino acids. V lost 2 bases, J lost 5 bases, and 8 bases stayed unmatched. Produced via immunoSEQ multiplex PCR; TCRdb's table is partial and in-frame only. The table records about 13,000 clones, about 85% of them present only once. Study conclusions and caveats: In CD8+ T cells, expanded clones were on average more numerous than in CD4+. Among the lowest levels of clonal expansion were found in partial responders at 0.1-3.0 mg/kg.

Details on this clone: The antigen is undetermined.

The chain joins TRBV11-3 to TRBJ1-2, with 7 bases matching TRBD1. This receptor was obtained from an adult with an advanced solid tumor such as melanoma, head and neck, liver or kidney cancer. Here the sequenced sample was CD4+ or CD8+ T cells sorted from blood, taken in a trial of the OX40 agonist ivuxolimab. This CDR3 reads CASSLRGGVRYGYTF. CDR3 DNA sequence: TGTGCCAGCAGCTTAAGAGGGGGCGTGAGGTATGGCTACACCTTC.